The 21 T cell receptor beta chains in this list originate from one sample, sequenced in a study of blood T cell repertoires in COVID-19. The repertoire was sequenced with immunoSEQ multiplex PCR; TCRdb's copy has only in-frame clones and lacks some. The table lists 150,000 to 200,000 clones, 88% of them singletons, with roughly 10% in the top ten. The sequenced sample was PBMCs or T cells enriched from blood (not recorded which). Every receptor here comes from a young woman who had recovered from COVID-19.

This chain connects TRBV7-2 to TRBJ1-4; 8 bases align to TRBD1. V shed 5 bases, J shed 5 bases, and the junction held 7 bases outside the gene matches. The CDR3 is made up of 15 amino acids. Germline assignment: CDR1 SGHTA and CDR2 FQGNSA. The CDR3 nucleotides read TGTGCCAGCAGCCCGCGGACAGGGAAAAATGAAAAACTGTTTTTT. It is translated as CASSPRTGKNEKLFF.

CDR3 sequence: CASSLAGSGTGYNEQFF. The CDR3 region has the DNA TGTGCCAGCAGCTTGGCTGGTAGCGGAACTGGCTACAATGAGCAGTTCTTC. This chain joins TRBV5-8 and TRBJ2-1, with D possibly TRBD2 on 6 matching bases. With 0 bases removed from V and 3 bases from J, the gap between germline ends came to 16 bases. Germline assignment: CDR1 SGHTS and CDR2 YDEGEE. CDR3 length: 17 residues. Full variable domain (remainder filled in from reference TRBV5-8 and TRBJ2-1): EAGVTQSPTHLIKTRGQQATLRCSPISGHTSVYWYQQALGLGLQFLLWYDEGEERNRGNFPPRFSGRQFPNYSSELNVNALELEDSALYLCASSLAGSGTGYNEQFFGPGTRLTVL.

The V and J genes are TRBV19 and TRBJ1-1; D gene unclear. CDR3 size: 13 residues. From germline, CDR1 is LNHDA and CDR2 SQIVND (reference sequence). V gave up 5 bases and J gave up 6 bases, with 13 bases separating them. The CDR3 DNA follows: TGTGCCAGTAGTTTCGGAGGATATTCTGAAGCTTTCTTT. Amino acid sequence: CASSFGGYSEAFF.

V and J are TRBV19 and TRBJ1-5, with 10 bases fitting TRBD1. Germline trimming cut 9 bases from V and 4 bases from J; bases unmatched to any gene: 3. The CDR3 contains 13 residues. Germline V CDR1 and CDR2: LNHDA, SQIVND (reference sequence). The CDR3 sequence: CASRDRGNQPQHF. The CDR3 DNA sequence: TGTGCCAGCCGGGACAGGGGAAATCAGCCCCAGCATTTT.

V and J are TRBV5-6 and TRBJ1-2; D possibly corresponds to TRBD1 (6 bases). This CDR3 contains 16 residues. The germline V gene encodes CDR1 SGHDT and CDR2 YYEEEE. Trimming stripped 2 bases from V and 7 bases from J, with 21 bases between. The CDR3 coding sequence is TGTGCCAGCAGCTTCTGGGGGTCACAGGGAACTGGTGGCTACACCTTC. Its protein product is CASSFWGSQGTGGYTF.

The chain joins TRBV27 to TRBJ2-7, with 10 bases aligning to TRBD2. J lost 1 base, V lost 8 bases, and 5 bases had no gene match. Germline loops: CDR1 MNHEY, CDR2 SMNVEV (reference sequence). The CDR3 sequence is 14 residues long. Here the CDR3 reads CASRLAGGSYEQYF. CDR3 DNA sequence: TGTGCCAGCCGCTTAGCGGGAGGATCCTACGAGCAGTACTTC.

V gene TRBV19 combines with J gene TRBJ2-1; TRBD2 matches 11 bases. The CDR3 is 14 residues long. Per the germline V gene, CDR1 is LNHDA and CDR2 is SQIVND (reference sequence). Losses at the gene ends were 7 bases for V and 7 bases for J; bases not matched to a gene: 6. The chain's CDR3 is CASTTSGSRNEQFF. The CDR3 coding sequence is TGTGCCAGTACCACTAGCGGGAGTAGGAATGAGCAGTTCTTC.

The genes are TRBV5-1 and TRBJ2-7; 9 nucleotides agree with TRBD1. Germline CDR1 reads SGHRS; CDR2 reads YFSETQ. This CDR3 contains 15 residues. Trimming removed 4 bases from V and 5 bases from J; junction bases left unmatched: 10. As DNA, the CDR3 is TGCGCCAGCAGCGGACAGACAGGGGGGGTAAACGAGCAGTACTTC. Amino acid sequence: CASSGQTGGVNEQYF.

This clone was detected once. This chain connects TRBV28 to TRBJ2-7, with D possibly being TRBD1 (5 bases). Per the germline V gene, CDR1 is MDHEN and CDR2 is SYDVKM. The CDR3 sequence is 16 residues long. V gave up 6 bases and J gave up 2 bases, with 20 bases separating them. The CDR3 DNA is TGTGCCAGCAGCCCGAAGTTGGCAGGGTGGGCCTACGAGCAGTACTTC. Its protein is CASSPKLAGWAYEQYF.

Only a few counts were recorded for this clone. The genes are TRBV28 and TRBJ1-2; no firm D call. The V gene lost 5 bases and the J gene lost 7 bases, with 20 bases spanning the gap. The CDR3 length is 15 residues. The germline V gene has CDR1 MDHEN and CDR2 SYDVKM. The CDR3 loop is CASSVPVIQPIGYTF. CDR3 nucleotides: TGTGCCAGCAGTGTGCCCGTGATACAGCCTATTGGCTACACCTTC.

The CDR3 here is CASSTEVGSEAFF. In nucleotides, the CDR3 is TGTGCCAGTAGCACGGAGGTCGGATCTGAAGCTTTCTTT. This chain links TRBV19 with TRBJ1-1; no clear D gene. Germline CDR1 is LNHDA and CDR2 is SQIVND (reference sequence). The CDR3 is made up of 13 amino acids. With 6 bases removed from V and 6 bases from J, the gap between germline ends came to 14 bases.

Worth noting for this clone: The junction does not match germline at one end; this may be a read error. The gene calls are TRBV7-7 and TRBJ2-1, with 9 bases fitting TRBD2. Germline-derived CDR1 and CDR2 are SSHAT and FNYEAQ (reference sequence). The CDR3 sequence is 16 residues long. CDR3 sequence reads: CASSSGAGGPENEQFF. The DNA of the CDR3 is TGTGCTAGCAGCTCCGGGGCGGGGGGGCCCGAGAATGAGCAGTTCTTC.

The CDR3 nucleotides read TGTGCCAGCAGTGAACGGTCCCTTGGGGGGTGGGATACGCAGTATTTT. Protein: CASSERSLGGWDTQYF. The genes are TRBV6-1 and TRBJ2-3; D is perhaps TRBD2 (6 bases). Trimming stripped 2 bases from V and 6 bases from J, with 18 bases between. There are 16 residues in the CDR3. Germline V gives CDR1 MNHNS, CDR2 SASEGT.

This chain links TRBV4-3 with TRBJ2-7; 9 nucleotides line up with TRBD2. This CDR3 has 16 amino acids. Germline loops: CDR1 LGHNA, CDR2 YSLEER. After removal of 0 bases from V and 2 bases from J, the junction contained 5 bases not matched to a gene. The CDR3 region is CASSQERAGGAYEQYF. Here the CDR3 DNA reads TGCGCCAGCAGCCAAGAAAGGGCGGGGGGGGCCTACGAGCAGTACTTC.

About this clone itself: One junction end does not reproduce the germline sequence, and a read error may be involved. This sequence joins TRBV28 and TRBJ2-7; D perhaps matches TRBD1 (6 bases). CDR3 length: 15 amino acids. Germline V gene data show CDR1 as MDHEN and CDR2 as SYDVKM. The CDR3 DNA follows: TGTGCCATCAGGGGCCGTGGCCCGTTTTCCTCCGAGCAGTACTTC. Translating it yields CAIRGRGPFSSEQYF.

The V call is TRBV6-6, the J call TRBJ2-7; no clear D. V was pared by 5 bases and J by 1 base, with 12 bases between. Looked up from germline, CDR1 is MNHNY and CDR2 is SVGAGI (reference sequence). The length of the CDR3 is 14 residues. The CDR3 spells CASSRYSTSYEQYF. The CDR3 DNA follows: TGTGCCAGCAGTCGTTATTCGACTTCCTACGAGCAGTACTTC.

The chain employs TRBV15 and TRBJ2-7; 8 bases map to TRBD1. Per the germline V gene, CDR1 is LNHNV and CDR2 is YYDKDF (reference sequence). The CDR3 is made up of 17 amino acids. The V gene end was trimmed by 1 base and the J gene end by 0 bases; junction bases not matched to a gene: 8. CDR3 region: CATSRVTGVPSSYEQYF. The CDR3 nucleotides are TGTGCCACCAGCAGAGTGACAGGGGTTCCCTCCTCCTACGAGCAGTACTTC.

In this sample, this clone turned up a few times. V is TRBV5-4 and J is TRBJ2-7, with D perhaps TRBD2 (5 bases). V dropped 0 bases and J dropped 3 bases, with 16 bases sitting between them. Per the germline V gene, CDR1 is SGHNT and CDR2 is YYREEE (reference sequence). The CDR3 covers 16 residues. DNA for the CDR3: TGTGCCAGCAGCTTGGGAAACCCGGGAACTTACTACGAGCAGTACTTC. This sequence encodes CASSLGNPGTYYEQYF. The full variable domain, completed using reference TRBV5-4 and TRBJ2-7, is ETGVTQSPTHLIKTRGQQVTLRCSSQSGHNTVSWYQQALGQGPQFIFQYYREEENGRGNFPPRFSGLQFPNYSSELNVNALELDDSALYLCASSLGNPGTYYEQYFGPGTRLTVT.

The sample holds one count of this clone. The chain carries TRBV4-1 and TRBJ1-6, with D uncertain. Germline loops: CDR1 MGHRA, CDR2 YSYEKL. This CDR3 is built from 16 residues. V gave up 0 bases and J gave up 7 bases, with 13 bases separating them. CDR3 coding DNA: TGCGCCAGCAGCCAAGAAGGAACAGTTAACAATTCACCCCTCCACTTT. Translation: CASSQEGTVNNSPLHF.

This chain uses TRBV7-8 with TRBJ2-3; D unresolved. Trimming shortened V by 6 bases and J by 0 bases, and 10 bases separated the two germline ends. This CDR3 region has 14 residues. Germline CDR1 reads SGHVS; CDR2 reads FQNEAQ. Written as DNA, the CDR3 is TGTGCCAGCAGGCCGCTACGAAGCACAGATACGCAGTATTTT. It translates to CASRPLRSTDTQYF. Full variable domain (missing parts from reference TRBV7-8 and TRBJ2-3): GAGVSQSPRYKVAKRGQDVALRCDPISGHVSLFWYQQALGQGPEFLTYFQNEAQLDKSGLPSDRFFAERPEGSVSTLKIQRTQQEDSAVYLCASRPLRSTDTQYFGPGTRLTVL.

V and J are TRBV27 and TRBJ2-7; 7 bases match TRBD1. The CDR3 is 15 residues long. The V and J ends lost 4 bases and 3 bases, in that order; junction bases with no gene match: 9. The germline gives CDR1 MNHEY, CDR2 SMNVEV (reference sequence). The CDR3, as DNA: TGTGCCAGCAGTTACACAGGGGATTCCTACTACGAGCAGTACTTC. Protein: CASSYTGDSYYEQYF.